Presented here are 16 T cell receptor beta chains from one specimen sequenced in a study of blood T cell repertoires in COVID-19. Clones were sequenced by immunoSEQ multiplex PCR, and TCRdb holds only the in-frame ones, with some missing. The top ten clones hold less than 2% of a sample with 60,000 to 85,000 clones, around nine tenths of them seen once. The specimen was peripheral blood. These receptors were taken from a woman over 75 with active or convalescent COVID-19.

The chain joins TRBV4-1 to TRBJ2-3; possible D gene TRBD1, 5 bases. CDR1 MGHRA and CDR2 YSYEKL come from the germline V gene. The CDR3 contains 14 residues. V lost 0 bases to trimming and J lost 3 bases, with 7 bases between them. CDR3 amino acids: CASSQDRETDTQYF. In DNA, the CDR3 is TGCGCCAGCAGCCAAGACAGGGAAACAGATACGCAGTATTTT.

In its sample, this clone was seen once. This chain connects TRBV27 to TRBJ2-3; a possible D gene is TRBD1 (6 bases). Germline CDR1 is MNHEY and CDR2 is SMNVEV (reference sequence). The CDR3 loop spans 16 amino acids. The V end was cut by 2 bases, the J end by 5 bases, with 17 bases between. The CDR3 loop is CASSLRANWGQDTQYF. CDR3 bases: TGTGCCAGCAGTTTACGGGCGAACTGGGGGCAAGATACGCAGTATTTT.

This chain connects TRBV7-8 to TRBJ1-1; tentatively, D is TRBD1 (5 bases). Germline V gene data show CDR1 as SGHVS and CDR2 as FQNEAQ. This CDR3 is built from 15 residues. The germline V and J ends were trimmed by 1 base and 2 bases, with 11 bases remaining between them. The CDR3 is CASSLVQGSNTEAFF. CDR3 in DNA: TGTGCCAGCAGCTTAGTCCAGGGAAGTAACACTGAAGCTTTCTTT.

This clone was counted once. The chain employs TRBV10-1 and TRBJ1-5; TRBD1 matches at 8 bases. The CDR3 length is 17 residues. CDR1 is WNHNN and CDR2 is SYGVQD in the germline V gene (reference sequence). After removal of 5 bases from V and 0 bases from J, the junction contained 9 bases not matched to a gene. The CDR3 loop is CASSQRQGFHSNQPQHF. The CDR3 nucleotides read TGCGCCAGCAGTCAGAGACAGGGGTTCCATAGCAATCAGCCCCAGCATTTT.

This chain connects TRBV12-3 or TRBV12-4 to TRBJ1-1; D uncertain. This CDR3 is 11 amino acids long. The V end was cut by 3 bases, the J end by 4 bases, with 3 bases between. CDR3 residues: CASSFSTEAFF. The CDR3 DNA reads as TGTGCCAGCAGTTTCAGCACTGAAGCTTTCTTT.

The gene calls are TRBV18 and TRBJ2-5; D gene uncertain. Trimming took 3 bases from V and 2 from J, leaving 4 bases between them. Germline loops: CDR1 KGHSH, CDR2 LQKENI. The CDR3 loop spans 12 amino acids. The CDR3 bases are TGTGCCAGCTCACCGGCTCAAGAGACCCAGTACTTC. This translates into CASSPAQETQYF.

DNA of the CDR3: TGTGCCAGCAGCCGCGTCGATTTGAACACCGGGGAGCTGTTTTTT. Translating it yields CASSRVDLNTGELFF. The chain joins TRBV6-2 or TRBV6-3 to TRBJ2-2; D uncertain. V lost 6 bases to trimming and J lost 1 base, with 12 bases between them. This CDR3 spans 15 amino acids. CDR1 and CDR2 from the germline V gene are MNHEY and SVGEGT.

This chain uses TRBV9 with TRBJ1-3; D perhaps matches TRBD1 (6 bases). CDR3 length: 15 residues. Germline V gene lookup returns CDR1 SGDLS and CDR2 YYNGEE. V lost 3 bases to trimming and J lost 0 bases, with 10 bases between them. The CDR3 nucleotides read TGTGCCAGCAGCGGACAGGCGATCTCTGGAAACACCATATATTTT. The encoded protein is CASSGQAISGNTIYF.

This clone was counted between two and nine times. The CDR3 sequence is CASSLATGGVNTIYF. CDR3 in DNA: TGTGCCAGCAGCTTAGCCACAGGGGGAGTAAACACCATATATTTT. The chain recombines TRBV7-8 with TRBJ1-3, with TRBD1 matching 8 bases. Germline values: CDR1 SGHVS, CDR2 FQNEAQ. V trimming: 0 bases; J trimming: 6 bases; junction bases outside the gene matches: 4. CDR3 length: 15 amino acids.

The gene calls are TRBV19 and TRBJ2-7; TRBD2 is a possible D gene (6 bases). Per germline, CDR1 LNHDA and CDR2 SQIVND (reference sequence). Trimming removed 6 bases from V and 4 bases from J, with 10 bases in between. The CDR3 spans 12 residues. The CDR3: CASRGGTYEQYF. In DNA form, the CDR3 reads TGTGCCAGTAGGGGAGGAACTTACGAGCAGTACTTC.

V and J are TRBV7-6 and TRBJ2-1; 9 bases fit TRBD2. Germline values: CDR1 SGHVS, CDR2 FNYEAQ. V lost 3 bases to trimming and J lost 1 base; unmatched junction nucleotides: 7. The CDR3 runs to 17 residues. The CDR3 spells CASSLGGGAVSYNEQFF. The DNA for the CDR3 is TGTGCCAGCAGCTTGGGCGGGGGGGCTGTTTCCTACAATGAGCAGTTCTTC.

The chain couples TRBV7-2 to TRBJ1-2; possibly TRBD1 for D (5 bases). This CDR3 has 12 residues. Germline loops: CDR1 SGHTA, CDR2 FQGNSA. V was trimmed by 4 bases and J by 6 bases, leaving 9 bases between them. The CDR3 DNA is TGTGCCAGCAGCTCTCAGGGAAATGGCTACACCTTC. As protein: CASSSQGNGYTF. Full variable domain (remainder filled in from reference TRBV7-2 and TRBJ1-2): GAGVSQSPSNKVTEKGKDVELRCDPISGHTALYWYRQSLGQGLEFLIYFQGNSAPDKSGLPSDRFSAERTGGSVSTLTIQRTQQEDSAVYLCASSSQGNGYTFGSGTRLTVV.

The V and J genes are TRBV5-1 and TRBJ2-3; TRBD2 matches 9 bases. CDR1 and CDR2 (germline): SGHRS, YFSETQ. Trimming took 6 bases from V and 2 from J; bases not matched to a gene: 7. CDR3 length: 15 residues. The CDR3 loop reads CASIYLAGTTDTQYF. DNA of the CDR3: TGCGCCAGCATTTATCTAGCGGGGACCACAGATACGCAGTATTTT.

The CDR3 sequence: CASSLNRQGNQPQHF. The CDR3 DNA reads as TGTGCCAGCAGTTTGAACCGGCAGGGCAATCAGCCCCAGCATTTT. The J gene is TRBJ1-5, the V gene TRBV27; D gene uncertain. Germline assignment: CDR1 MNHEY and CDR2 SMNVEV (reference sequence). There are 15 residues in the CDR3. V was cut by 3 bases and J by 2 bases, with 11 bases left in between.

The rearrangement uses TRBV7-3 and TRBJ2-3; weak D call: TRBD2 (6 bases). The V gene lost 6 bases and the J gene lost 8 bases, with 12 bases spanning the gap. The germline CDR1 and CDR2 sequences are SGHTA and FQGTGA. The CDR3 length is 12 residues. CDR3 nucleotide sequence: TGTGCCAGCAGGTATCCGGAGGGTACGCAGTATTTT. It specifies CASRYPEGTQYF.

CDR3 nucleotide sequence: TGTGCCAGCAGTTCACAGGGGCCCGCCTATGGCTACACCTTC. Protein product: CASSSQGPAYGYTF. The genes are TRBV2 and TRBJ1-2; 7 positions agree with TRBD1. From germline, CDR1 is SNHLY and CDR2 FYNNEI. The CDR3 loop spans 14 amino acids. The ends lost 5 bases at V and 4 bases at J; junction bases unmatched: 7.